Below are 7 T cell receptor beta chains sequenced from a single sample in a study of CD8 T cells in Susac syndrome. Reverse transcription used about 0.45 to 1 ug RNA and random hexamers. TCRdb reprocessed the immunoSEQ multiplex PCR reads with MiXCR, giving one entry per CDR3 protein. The sample holds around 140,000 distinct CDR3 sequences, around 95% seen once. The sequencing input was CD4+ T cells from PBMCs. These receptors were collected from a human donor with multiple sclerosis.

The genes are TRBV12-3 or TRBV12-4 and TRBJ2-1, with TRBD2 identical over 7 bases. The V and J ends lost 6 bases and 3 bases, in that order; junction bases with no gene match: 11. CDR3 length: 16 amino acids. CDR3 region: CASSLPRRTSYNEQFF. The CDR3, as DNA: TGTGCCAGCAGCCTCCCCCGGAGGACTAGCTACAATGAGCAGTTCTTC.

V gene TRBV6-2 or TRBV6-3 combines with J gene TRBJ2-3, with 10 bases aligning to TRBD2. Germline CDR1 reads MNHEY; CDR2 reads SVGEGT. V lost 0 bases to trimming and J lost 5 bases; unmatched junction nucleotides: 11. The CDR3 has 18 amino acids. The CDR3, as DNA: TGTGCCAGCAGTTACTCCTCAGCGGGGGGGCCCTTCGAAGATACGCAGTATTTT. Translation: CASSYSSAGGPFEDTQYF.

This clonotype has a single count. J is TRBJ1-6 and V is TRBV20-1, with no clear D. The CDR3 runs 15 residues. Deletions cut 6 bases from V and 8 bases from J, with 20 bases between. Germline values: CDR1 DFQATT, CDR2 SNEGSKA (reference sequence). This CDR3 reads CSARTPFLGYSPLHF. The CDR3 DNA reads as TGCAGTGCCCGGACCCCGTTCTTGGGGTATTCACCCCTCCACTTT.

This sequence joins TRBV4-1 and TRBJ2-1; D ambiguous. This CDR3 is built from 15 residues. From germline, CDR1 is MGHRA and CDR2 YSYEKL. Trimming removed 3 bases at V and 2 bases at J, with 11 bases between. This CDR3 is CASSQLSPAYNEQFF. As DNA, the CDR3 is TGCGCCAGCAGCCAGTTGAGTCCTGCCTACAATGAGCAGTTCTTC.

This clonotype was counted between two and nine times. This sequence joins TRBV18 and TRBJ1-6; no firm D call. Germline CDR1 is KGHSH and CDR2 is LQKENI. Trimming took off 0 bases at V and 7 bases at J, with 7 bases between the two ends. The CDR3 loop spans 14 amino acids. The CDR3 protein is CASSPPVGNSPLHF. In DNA, the CDR3 is TGTGCCAGCTCACCACCCGTGGGAAATTCACCCCTCCACTTT. Complete variable domain (other parts from reference TRBV18 and TRBJ1-6): NAGVMQNPRHLVRRRGQEARLRCSPMKGHSHVYWYRQLPEEGLKFMVYLQKENIIDESGMPKERFSAEFPKEGPSILRIQQVVRGDSAAYFCASSPPVGNSPLHFGNGTRLTVT.

The chain combines TRBV4-2 with TRBJ2-5; no firm D call. This CDR3 is built from 13 residues. Deletions cut 0 bases from V and 0 bases from J, with 2 bases between. From germline, CDR1 is LGHNA and CDR2 YNFKEQ. The CDR3, as DNA: TGTGCCAGCAGCCAAGAGTACCAAGAGACCCAGTACTTC. This gives the protein CASSQEYQETQYF.

The chain joins TRBV29-1 to TRBJ2-1; 9 bases line up with TRBD2. The CDR3 sequence is 16 residues long. Germline CDR1 is SQVTM and CDR2 is ANQGSEA. With 5 bases clipped from V and 6 bases from J, the junction kept 14 bases outside the gene matches. The CDR3 bases are TGCAGCGTTCCCCCTTGGCGGGGGGGCCAAGGCAATGAGCAGTTCTTC. Protein: CSVPPWRGGQGNEQFF.